The 5 T cell receptor beta chains below all came from one sample that was sequenced in a study of CD8+CD57+ T cells in acquired aplastic anemia. TCR beta VDJ and CDR3 profiling used genomic DNA as template. TCRdb passed the reads through MiXCR, listing each CDR3 protein once. The sample has some 200,000 distinct CDR3 sequences; 34% are singletons. The sample consisted of sorted CD4+, CD8+, or CD8+CD57+ T cells (not recorded which) from PBMCs. These TCRs come from a human donor in good health, serving as a control.

The chain carries TRBV2 and TRBJ1-3, with D possibly matching TRBD1 (6 bases). Germline values: CDR1 SNHLY, CDR2 FYNNEI. The CDR3 covers 14 residues. V was shortened by 6 bases and J by 1 base, with 10 bases between the two germline ends. CDR3 DNA sequence: TGTGCCAGCAGCTTACAGGGTTCTGGAAACACCATATATTTT. As protein: CASSLQGSGNTIYF.

This clonotype was observed at least ten times. The J gene is TRBJ2-2, the V gene TRBV10-3; unclear D gene. The germline V gene encodes CDR1 ENHRY and CDR2 SYGVKD. This CDR3 is 15 amino acids long. The CDR3 reads CAIAAPVPSPGELFF. CDR3 nucleotides: TGTGCTATAGCTGCGCCTGTACCCTCTCCCGGGGAGCTGTTTTTT.

The chain is built from TRBV2 and TRBJ2-1; 7 nucleotides align to TRBD2. The V gene's germline CDR1 is SNHLY and CDR2 FYNNEI. The ends lost 4 bases at V and 1 base at J; junction bases unmatched: 1. This CDR3 comprises 14 residues. The CDR3 is CASSGTRSYNEQFF. CDR3 DNA: TGTGCCAGCAGTGGGACTAGATCCTACAATGAGCAGTTCTTC. Full variable domain (rest looked up from reference TRBV2 and TRBJ2-1): EPEVTQTPSHQVTQMGQEVILRCVPISNHLYFYWYRQILGQKVEFLVSFYNNEISEKSEIFDDQFSVERPDGSNFTLKIRSTKLEDSAMYFCASSGTRSYNEQFFGPGTRLTVL.

V usage is TRBV30 and J usage is TRBJ1-5; the match to TRBD1 covers 7 bases. CDR1 is GTSNPN, CDR2 SVGIG, per germline (reference sequence). The CDR3 sequence is 14 residues long. V shed 2 bases, J shed 9 bases, and the junction held 10 bases outside the gene matches. CDR3 DNA sequence: TGTGCCTGGAGTACAGGGGTAGGTTTGGGGCCCCAGCATTTT. Amino acid sequence: CAWSTGVGLGPQHF.

This clonotype was counted at least ten times. The CDR3 loop is CASSRQERYTF. CDR3 in DNA: TGTGCCAGCAGTCGGCAGGAGCGCTACACCTTC. The V call is TRBV7-9, the J call TRBJ1-2; D remains ambiguous. Trimming stripped 6 bases from V and 9 bases from J, with 11 bases between. Germline V CDR1 and CDR2: SEHNR, FQNEAQ (reference sequence). The CDR3 is 11 amino acids.